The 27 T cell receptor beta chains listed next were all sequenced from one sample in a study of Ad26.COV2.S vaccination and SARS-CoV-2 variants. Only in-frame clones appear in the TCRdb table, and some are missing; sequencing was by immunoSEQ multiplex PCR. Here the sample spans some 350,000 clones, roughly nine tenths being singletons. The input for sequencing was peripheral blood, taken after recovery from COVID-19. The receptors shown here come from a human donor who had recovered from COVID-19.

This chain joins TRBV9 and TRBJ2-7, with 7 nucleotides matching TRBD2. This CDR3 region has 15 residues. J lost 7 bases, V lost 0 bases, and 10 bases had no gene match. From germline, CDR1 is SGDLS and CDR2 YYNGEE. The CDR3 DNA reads TGTGCCAGCAGCGTAGCGGGGGGTTTCTCGGAGGAGCAGTACTTC. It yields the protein CASSVAGGFSEEQYF.

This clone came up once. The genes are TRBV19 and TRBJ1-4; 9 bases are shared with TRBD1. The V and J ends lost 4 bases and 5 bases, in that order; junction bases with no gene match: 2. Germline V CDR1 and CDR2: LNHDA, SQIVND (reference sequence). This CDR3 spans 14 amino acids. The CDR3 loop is CASSKGQGNEKLFF. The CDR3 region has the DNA TGTGCCAGTAGTAAGGGACAGGGAAATGAAAAACTGTTTTTT.

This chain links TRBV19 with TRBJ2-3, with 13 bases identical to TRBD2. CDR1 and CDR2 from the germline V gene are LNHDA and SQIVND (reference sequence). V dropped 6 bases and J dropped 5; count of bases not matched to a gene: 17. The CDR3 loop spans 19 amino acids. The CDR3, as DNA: TGTGCCAGTAGCGAAATCGGGACTAGCGGGAACCATAAAAGAGATACGCAGTATTTT. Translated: CASSEIGTSGNHKRDTQYF.

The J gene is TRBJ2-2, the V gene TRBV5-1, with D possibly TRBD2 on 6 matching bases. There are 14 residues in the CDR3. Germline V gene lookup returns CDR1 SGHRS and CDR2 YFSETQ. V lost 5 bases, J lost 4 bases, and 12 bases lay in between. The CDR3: CASREGPSTGELFF. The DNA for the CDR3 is TGCGCCAGCAGGGAGGGGCCGAGCACCGGGGAGCTGTTTTTT.

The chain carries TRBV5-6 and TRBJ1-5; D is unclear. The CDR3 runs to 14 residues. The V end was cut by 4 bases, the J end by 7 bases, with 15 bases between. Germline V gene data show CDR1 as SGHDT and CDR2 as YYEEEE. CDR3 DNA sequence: TGTGCCAGCAGCCCGTACAGTGGAGACCAGCCCCAGCATTTT. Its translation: CASSPYSGDQPQHF.

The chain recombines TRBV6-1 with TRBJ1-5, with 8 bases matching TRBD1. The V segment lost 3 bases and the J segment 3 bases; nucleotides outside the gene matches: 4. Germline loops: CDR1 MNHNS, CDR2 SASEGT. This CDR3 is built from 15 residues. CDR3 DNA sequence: TGTGCCAGCAGTGAGGGACAGGTCCCCAATCAGCCCCAGCATTTT. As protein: CASSEGQVPNQPQHF.

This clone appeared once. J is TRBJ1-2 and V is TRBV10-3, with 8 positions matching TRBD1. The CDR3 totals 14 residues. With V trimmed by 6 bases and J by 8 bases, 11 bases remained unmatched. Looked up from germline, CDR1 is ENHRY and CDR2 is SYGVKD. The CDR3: CAISNRPDREGYTF. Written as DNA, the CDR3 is TGTGCCATCAGCAACCGCCCGGACAGGGAGGGCTACACCTTC.

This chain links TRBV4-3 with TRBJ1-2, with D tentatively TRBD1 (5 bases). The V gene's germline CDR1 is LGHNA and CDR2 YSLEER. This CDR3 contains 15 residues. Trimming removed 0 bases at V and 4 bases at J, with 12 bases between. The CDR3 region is CASSQDGGGGYGYTF. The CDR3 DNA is TGCGCCAGCAGCCAAGATGGGGGGGGAGGCTATGGCTACACCTTC.

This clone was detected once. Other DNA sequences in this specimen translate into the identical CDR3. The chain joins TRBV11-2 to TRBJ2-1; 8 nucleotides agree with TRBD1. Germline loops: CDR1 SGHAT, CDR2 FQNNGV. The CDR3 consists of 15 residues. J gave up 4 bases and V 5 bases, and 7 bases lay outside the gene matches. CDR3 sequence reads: CASSLGTGAYNEQFF. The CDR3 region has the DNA TGTGCCAGCAGCCTAGGGACAGGTGCGTACAATGAGCAGTTCTTC. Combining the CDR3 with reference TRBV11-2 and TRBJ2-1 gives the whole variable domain EAGVAQSPRYKIIEKRQSVAFWCNPISGHATLYWYQQILGQGPKLLIQFQNNGVVDDSQLPKDRFSAERLKGVDSTLKIQPAKLEDSAVYLCASSLGTGAYNEQFFGPGTRLTVL.

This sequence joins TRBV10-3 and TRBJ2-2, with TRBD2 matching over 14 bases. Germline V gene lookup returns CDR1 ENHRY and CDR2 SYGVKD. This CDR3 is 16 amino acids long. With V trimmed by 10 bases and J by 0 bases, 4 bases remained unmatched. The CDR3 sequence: CATGLAGAPNTGELFF. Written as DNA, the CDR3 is TGTGCCACGGGACTAGCGGGGGCCCCGAACACCGGGGAGCTGTTTTTT.

The CDR3 bases are TGTGCCAGCACAAGGGCCAATCAGCCCCAGCATTTT. This encodes CASTRANQPQHF. The gene calls are TRBV28 and TRBJ1-5; D not resolved. The CDR3 runs to 12 residues. Germline CDR1 reads MDHEN; CDR2 reads SYDVKM. Between the trimmed V and J ends, which lost 7 bases and 3 bases, there was a span of 7 bases.

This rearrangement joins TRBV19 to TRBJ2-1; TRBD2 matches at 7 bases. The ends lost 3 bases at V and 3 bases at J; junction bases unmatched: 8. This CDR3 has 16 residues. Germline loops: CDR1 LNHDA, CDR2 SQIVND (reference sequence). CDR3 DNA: TGTGCCAGTAGTATTTATCTAGGGGACTACTACAATGAGCAGTTCTTC. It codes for CASSIYLGDYYNEQFF. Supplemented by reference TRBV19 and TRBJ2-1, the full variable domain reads DGGITQSPKYLFRKEGQNVTLSCEQNLNHDAMYWYRQDPGQGLRLIYYSQIVNDFQKGDIAEGYSVSREKKESFPLTVTSAQKNPTAFYLCASSIYLGDYYNEQFFGPGTRLTVL.

For the CDR3, the DNA is TGTGCCAGCAGCTTCCTAATCACGGACAGTATGGACTATGGCTACACCTTC. This encodes CASSFLITDSMDYGYTF. The chain recombines TRBV7-8 with TRBJ1-2, with a possible D match to TRBD1 (6 bases). V was clipped by 3 bases and J by 3 bases, with 20 bases between them. This CDR3 comprises 17 residues. The germline gives CDR1 SGHVS, CDR2 FQNEAQ.

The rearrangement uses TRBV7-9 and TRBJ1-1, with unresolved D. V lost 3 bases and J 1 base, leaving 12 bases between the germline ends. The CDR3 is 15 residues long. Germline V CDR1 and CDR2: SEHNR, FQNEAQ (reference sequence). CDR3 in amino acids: CASSLLGGKNTEAFF. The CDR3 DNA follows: TGTGCCAGCAGCTTGCTAGGAGGTAAGAACACTGAAGCTTTCTTT. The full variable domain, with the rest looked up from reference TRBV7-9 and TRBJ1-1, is DTGVSQNPRHKITKRGQNVTFRCDPISEHNRLYWYRQTLGQGPEFLTYFQNEAQLEKSRLLSDRFSAERPKGSFSTLEIQRTEQGDSAMYLCASSLLGGKNTEAFFGQGTRLTVV.

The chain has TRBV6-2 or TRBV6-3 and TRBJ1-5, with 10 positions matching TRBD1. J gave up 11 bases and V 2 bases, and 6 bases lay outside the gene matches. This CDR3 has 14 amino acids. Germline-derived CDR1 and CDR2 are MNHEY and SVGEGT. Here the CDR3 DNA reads TGTGCCAGCAGTTACCCGGGACAGGGGATGGCCCAGCATTTT. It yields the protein CASSYPGQGMAQHF.

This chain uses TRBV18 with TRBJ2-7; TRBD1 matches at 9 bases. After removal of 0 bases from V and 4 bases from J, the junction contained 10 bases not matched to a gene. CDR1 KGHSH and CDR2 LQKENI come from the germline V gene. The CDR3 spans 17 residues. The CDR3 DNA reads TGTGCCAGCTCACCACCTACGGGGGGACAGGGAAGTTACGAGCAGTACTTC. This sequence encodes CASSPPTGGQGSYEQYF.

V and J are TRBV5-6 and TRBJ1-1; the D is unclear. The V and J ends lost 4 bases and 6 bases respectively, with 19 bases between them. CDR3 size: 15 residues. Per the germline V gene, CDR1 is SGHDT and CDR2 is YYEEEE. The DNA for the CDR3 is TGTGCCAGCAGCCCCGCAGGCGTGCAACTGTCTGAAGCTTTCTTT. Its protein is CASSPAGVQLSEAFF.

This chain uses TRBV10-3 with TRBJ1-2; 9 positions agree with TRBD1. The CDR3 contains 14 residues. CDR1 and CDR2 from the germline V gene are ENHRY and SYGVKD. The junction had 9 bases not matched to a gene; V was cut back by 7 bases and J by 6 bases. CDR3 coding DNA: TGTGCCATCACAACGCTTGACAGGGGGGATGGCTACACCTTC. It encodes CAITTLDRGDGYTF.

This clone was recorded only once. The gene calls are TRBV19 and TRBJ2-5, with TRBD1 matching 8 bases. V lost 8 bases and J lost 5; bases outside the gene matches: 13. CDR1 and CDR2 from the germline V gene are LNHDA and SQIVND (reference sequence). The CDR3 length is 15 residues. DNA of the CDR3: TGTGCCAGTTCAACACGACAGGGGTCGTGGGAGACCCAGTACTTC. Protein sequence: CASSTRQGSWETQYF.

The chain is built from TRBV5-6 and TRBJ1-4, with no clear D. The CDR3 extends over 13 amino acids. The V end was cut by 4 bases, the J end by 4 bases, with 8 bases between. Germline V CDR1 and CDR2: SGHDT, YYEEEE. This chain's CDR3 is CASSLDHNEKLFF. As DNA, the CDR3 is TGTGCCAGCAGCCTCGACCATAATGAAAAACTGTTTTTT.

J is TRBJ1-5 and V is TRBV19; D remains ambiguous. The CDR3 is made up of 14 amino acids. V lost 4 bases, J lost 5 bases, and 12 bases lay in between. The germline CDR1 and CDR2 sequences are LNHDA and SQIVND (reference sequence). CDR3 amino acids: CASSTGIDYQPQHF. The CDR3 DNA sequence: TGTGCCAGTAGTACAGGAATAGACTATCAGCCCCAGCATTTT.

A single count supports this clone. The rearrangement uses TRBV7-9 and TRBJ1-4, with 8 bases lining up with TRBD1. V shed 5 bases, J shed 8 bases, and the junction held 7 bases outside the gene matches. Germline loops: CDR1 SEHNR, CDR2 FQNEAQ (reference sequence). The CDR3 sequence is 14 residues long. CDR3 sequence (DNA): TGTGCCAGCAGCCCGACAGGGGTAGCCGAAAAACTGTTTTTT. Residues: CASSPTGVAEKLFF. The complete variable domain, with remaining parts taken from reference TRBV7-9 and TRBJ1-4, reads DTGVSQNPRHKITKRGQNVTFRCDPISEHNRLYWYRQTLGQGPEFLTYFQNEAQLEKSRLLSDRFSAERPKGSFSTLEIQRTEQGDSAMYLCASSPTGVAEKLFFGSGTQLSVL.

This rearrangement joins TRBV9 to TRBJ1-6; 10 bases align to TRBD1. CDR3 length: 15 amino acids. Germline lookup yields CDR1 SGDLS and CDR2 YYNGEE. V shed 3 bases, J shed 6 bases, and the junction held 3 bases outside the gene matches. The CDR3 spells CASSATGGGNSPLHF. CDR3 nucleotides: TGTGCCAGCAGCGCGACAGGGGGCGGTAATTCACCCCTCCACTTT.

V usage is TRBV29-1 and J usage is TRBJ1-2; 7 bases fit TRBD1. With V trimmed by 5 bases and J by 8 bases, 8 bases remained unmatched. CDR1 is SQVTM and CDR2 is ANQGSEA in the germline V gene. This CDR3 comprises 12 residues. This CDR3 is CSVITGEWGYTF. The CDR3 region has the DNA TGCAGCGTTATAACAGGGGAATGGGGCTACACCTTC.

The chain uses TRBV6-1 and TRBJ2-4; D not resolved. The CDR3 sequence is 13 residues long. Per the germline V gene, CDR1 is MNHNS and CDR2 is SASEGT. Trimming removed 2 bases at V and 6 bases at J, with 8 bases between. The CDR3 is CASSERYPNIQYF. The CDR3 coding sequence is TGTGCCAGCAGTGAACGGTATCCAAACATTCAGTACTTC.

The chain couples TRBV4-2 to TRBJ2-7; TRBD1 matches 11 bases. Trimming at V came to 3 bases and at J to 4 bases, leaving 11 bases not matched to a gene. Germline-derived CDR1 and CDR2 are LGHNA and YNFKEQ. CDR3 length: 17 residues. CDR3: CASSQGHTGTGGYEQYF. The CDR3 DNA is TGTGCCAGCAGCCAGGGGCATACCGGGACAGGGGGATACGAGCAGTACTTC.

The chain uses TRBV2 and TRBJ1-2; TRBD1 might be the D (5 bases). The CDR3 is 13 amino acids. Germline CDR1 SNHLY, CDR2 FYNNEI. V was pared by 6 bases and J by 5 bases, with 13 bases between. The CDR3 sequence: CASRGGGRYGYTF. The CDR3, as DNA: TGTGCCAGCAGGGGCGGGGGAAGGTATGGCTACACCTTC.